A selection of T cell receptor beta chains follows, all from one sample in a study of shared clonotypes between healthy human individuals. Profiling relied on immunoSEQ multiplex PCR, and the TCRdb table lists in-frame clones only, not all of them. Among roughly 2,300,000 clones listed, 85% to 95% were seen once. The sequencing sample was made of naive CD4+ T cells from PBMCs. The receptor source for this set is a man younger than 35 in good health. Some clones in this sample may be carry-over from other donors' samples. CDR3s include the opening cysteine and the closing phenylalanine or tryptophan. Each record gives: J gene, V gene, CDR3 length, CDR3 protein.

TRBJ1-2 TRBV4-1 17 CASSSLGQGYLSYGYTF
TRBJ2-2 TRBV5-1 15 CASSYLAGDPGELFF
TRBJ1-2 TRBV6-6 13 CASSSTGAGGYTF
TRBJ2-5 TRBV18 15 CASSLGQGVQETQYF
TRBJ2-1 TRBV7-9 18 CASSPAVKEGGFRNEQFF
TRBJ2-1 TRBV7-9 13 CASSLFSYNEQFF
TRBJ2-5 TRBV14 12 CASSPSAETQYF
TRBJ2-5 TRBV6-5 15 CASSFGRPGEGTQYF
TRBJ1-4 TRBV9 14 CASSLGPTGEKLFF
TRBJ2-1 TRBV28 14 CASSISGRAGEQFF
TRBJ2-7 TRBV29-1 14 CSVEPGGRAYEQYF
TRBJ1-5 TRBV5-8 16 CASSSLIRTGVGPQHF
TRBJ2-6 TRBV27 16 CASSLSPGAGANVLTF
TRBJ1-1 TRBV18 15 CASSMVEGWDTEAFF
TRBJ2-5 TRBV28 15 CASSLSGQLQETQYF
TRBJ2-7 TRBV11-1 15 CASSLMASGAYEQYF
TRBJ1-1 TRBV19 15 CASSAMGQGNTEAFF
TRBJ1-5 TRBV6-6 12 CASTLGRLPQHF
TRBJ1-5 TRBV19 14 CAAGGEYSNQPQHF
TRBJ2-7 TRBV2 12 CASSSDTYEQYF
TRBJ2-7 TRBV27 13 CASSSRGSYEQYF
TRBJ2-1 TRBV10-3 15 CAISEWGGVGNEQFF
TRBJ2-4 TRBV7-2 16 CASSLLGSVTKNIQYF
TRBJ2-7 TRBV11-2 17 CASSLLYGTRGNYEQYF
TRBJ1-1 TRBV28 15 CASSDLGLGDTEAFF
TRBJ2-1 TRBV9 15 CASSPRGAIGGEQFF
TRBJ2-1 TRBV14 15 CASSQDVGSYNEQFF
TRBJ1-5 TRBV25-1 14 CASSAHEVQQPQHF
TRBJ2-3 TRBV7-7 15 CASSPTGYSTDTQYF
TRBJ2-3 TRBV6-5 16 CASSYSYNTGSDTQYF
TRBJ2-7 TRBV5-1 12 CASSSGGHEQYF
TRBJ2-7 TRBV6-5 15 CASSYQRTGAYEQYF
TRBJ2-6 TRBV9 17 CASSVAHGNSGANVLTF
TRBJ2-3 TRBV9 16 CASSVGRTGRADTQYF
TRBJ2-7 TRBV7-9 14 CASSLGQGADEQYF
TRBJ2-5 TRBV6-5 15 CASSYGAGPQETQYF
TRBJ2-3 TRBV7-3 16 CASSPSPGAQIDTQYF
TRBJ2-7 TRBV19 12 CASSMEPYEQYF
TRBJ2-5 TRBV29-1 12 CSVERTSTVQYF
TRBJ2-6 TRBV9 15 CASSATGSGANVLTF
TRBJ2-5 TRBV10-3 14 CAITPTSGRETQYF